The present TCR beta chain was sequenced within a study of cytomegalovirus exposure and HLA in healthy donors. Overall study results and limits: When analyzed later, a missense DCLRE1C variant was found to be linked to TCR beta V- and J-gene trimming. For most TCR sequences rarity was the rule, although some public TCRs occurred in many donors. Exclusion applied to some V segments, including TRBV6-2 and TRBV6-3, as they were indistinguishable.

For this clone: The target antigen is unknown.

Participants comprised healthy donors of bone marrow. Primers: 60 Vbeta forward and 13 Jbeta reverse. TCRdb keeps only in-frame clones here, not all; method: immunoSEQ multiplex PCR. The table includes 130,000 to 150,000 clones, about 84% detected once. V was trimmed by 3 bases and J by 3 bases, leaving 9 bases between them. The CDR3 is 13 amino acids. Germline V lookup: CDR1 MGHRA, CDR2 YSYEKL. The chain is built from TRBV4-1 and TRBJ2-7, with D possibly matching TRBD1 (5 bases). Material: PBMCs. This TCR came from a male donor in good health and CMV-seronegative. DNA of the CDR3: TGCGCCAGCAGCCAGGGGCTAGTCTACGAGCAGTACTTC. Translating gives CASSQGLVYEQYF.